This T cell receptor (beta chain) originates from a study of regulatory dendritic cells for organ transplantation. Study context: Regulatory dendritic cells came from monocytes given vitamin D3 and IL-10. Study-wide results and limits: Regulatory dendritic cells appeared to expand memory CD8+ clones less than mature ones.

Sorted T cells were CFSE-labeled and cultured around 5 days with allogeneic regulatory or mature dendritic cells at 1:10. As regards this clone: Its antigen is undetermined.

Generated by immunoSEQ multiplex PCR, the TCRdb table keeps only in-frame clones and is missing some. Of about 5,400 clones detected, around 74% appear once; the ten largest clones hold 15% to 20%. With V trimmed by 0 bases and J by 2 bases, 3 bases remained unmatched. Germline assignment: CDR1 SGHAT and CDR2 FQNNGV. The CDR3 runs to 15 residues. This receptor was taken from a human donor in good health. The V gene is TRBV11-2, the J gene TRBJ2-7; the match to TRBD1 covers 8 bases. Specimen: memory CD8+ T cells from blood cultured with regulatory dendritic cells. As for subset: CD45RO+ memory T cells. The CDR3, as DNA: TGTGCCAGCAGCTTAGAGGGACAGGCGACCTACGAGCAGTACTTC. This gives the protein CASSLEGQATYEQYF.